These 17 T cell receptor beta chains were all obtained from the same sample, sequenced in a study of CD8 T cells in Susac syndrome. It was with random hexamers that about 0.45 to 1 ug RNA was reverse transcribed. TCRdb reanalysed the immunoSEQ multiplex PCR reads using MiXCR and keeps one entry per CDR3 protein. The sample has about 300,000 distinct CDR3 sequences, approximately 84% seen once; the top ten hold 0.11%. Sample: CD8+ T cells from PBMCs. The receptors originated from a human donor with multiple sclerosis.

Here the CDR3 reads CASSAGQDLYEQYF. The CDR3 coding sequence is TGTGCCAGCAGCGCGGGACAGGACCTCTACGAGCAGTACTTC. The J gene is TRBJ2-7, the V gene TRBV11-2, with TRBD1 identical over 8 bases. The CDR3 spans 14 residues. The V gene end was trimmed by 5 bases and the J gene end by 3 bases; junction bases not matched to a gene: 6. Germline lookup yields CDR1 SGHAT and CDR2 FQNNGV.

This chain joins TRBV27 and TRBJ1-2, with D possibly being TRBD1 (6 bases). Trimming removed 0 bases from V and 4 bases from J, with 12 bases in between. Germline V gene data show CDR1 as MNHEY and CDR2 as SMNVEV (reference sequence). The CDR3 length is 15 residues. The CDR3 DNA reads as TGTGCCAGCAGTTTATCGGGGGGGCATCGCTATGGCTACACCTTC. Translation gives CASSLSGGHRYGYTF.

This clonotype appeared a single time. The genes are TRBV28 and TRBJ1-2; 8 bases are shared with TRBD1. CDR1 and CDR2 (germline): MDHEN, SYDVKM. CDR3 size: 14 residues. After removal of 3 bases from V and 7 bases from J, the junction contained 7 bases not matched to a gene. The CDR3 nucleotides read TGTGCCAGCAGTTTTTACCAGGGGGCGTTTGGCTACACCTTC. Translation: CASSFYQGAFGYTF.

This chain links TRBV7-9 with TRBJ2-1, with 7 nucleotides matching TRBD1. V gave up 4 bases and J gave up 3 bases; unmatched junction bases: 12. There are 17 residues in the CDR3. Germline CDR1 is SEHNR and CDR2 is FQNEAQ (reference sequence). CDR3: CASSSTGMRSLYNEQFF. The CDR3 DNA follows: TGTGCCAGCAGCTCGACAGGGATGAGGTCCCTCTACAATGAGCAGTTCTTC.

The J gene is TRBJ1-1, the V gene TRBV27; the D gene is possibly TRBD1 (5 bases). Trimming cost V 3 bases and J 0 bases, with 20 bases left between them. Germline V gene data show CDR1 as MNHEY and CDR2 as SMNVEV (reference sequence). This CDR3 is 18 amino acids long. The CDR3 nucleotides are TGTGCCAGCAGTTTGCTAACAGGAACACCTGGTATGAACACTGAAGCTTTCTTT. It yields the protein CASSLLTGTPGMNTEAFF.

The rearrangement links TRBV20-1 to TRBJ2-1; D is uncertain. The CDR3 spans 12 residues. V lost 1 base and J lost 8, with 9 bases in between. Germline assignment: CDR1 DFQATT and CDR2 SNEGSKA (reference sequence). CDR3 sequence (DNA): TGCAGTGCTAGAGCCCCTCGCGATGAGCAGTTCTTC. Translation gives CSARAPRDEQFF.

The chain has TRBV12-3 or TRBV12-4 and TRBJ2-7, with 8 positions matching TRBD1. The CDR3 is made up of 16 amino acids. Trimming cost V 4 bases and J 4 bases; bases outside gene matches: 12. The CDR3 region is CASSYHSGQGFYEQYF. The CDR3 DNA sequence: TGTGCCAGCAGTTACCATTCTGGACAGGGCTTTTACGAGCAGTACTTC.

The rearrangement joins TRBV27 to TRBJ1-6, with 9 bases fitting TRBD1. With V trimmed by 5 bases and J by 11 bases, 7 bases remained unmatched. The germline CDR1 and CDR2 sequences are MNHEY and SMNVEV (reference sequence). CDR3 length equals 14 residues. CDR3 protein: CASSLGQGRTPLHF. The CDR3 bases are TGTGCCAGCAGTCTCGGACAGGGGCGGACACCCCTCCACTTT.

This chain uses TRBV29-1 with TRBJ1-1, with 8 nucleotides matching TRBD1. Losses at the gene ends were 7 bases for V and 3 bases for J; bases not matched to a gene: 4. Germline V gene sequence: CDR1 SQVTM, CDR2 ANQGSEA. CDR3 length: 12 residues. CDR3 bases: TGCAGCGACGGACAGGGCGACACTGAAGCTTTCTTT. It is translated as CSDGQGDTEAFF.

The chain employs TRBV29-1 and TRBJ2-1, with D perhaps matching TRBD1 (6 bases). The V and J ends lost 7 bases and 8 bases respectively, with 18 bases between them. The CDR3 spans 13 residues. Germline V CDR1 and CDR2: SQVTM, ANQGSEA. Written as DNA, the CDR3 is TGCAGCGAAGGGGGAGATTCCCCCCATGAGCAGTTCTTC. Protein: CSEGGDSPHEQFF.

The chain employs TRBV27 and TRBJ1-2; D not resolved. The CDR3 loop spans 16 amino acids. Germline assignment: CDR1 MNHEY and CDR2 SMNVEV (reference sequence). The ends were cut back, 5 bases at V and 4 bases at J, with 20 bases in the middle. Written as DNA, the CDR3 is TGTGCCAGCAGTGGAATCCGGAACAGAGCGGGCTATGGCTACACCTTC. It translates to CASSGIRNRAGYGYTF.

The chain combines TRBV30 with TRBJ1-2; D not certain. V was clipped by 4 bases and J by 5 bases, with 8 bases between them. From germline, CDR1 is GTSNPN and CDR2 SVGIG (reference sequence). The length of the CDR3 is 11 residues. This chain's CDR3 is CAWIGLYGYTF. CDR3 bases: TGTGCCTGGATTGGGCTTTATGGCTACACCTTC.

The CDR3 DNA follows: TGCAGTGCTAGACGCGCTAGCGGGAGTGGCGAGCAGTACTTC. It translates to CSARRASGSGEQYF. The V call is TRBV20-1, the J call TRBJ2-7; 10 bases fit TRBD2. Germline V gene sequence: CDR1 DFQATT, CDR2 SNEGSKA (reference sequence). This CDR3 region has 14 residues. The V gene end was trimmed by 2 bases and the J gene end by 6 bases; junction bases not matched to a gene: 7.

The rearrangement joins TRBV25-1 to TRBJ2-1; 10 nucleotides agree with TRBD2. This CDR3 is built from 14 residues. V lost 6 bases to trimming and J lost 4 bases; unmatched junction nucleotides: 3. The V gene's germline CDR1 is MGHDK and CDR2 SYGVNS. The CDR3: CASRVAGGYNEQFF. CDR3 DNA: TGTGCCAGCAGGGTAGCGGGAGGATACAATGAGCAGTTCTTC.

The chain combines TRBV19 with TRBJ2-7, with no clear D. Germline CDR1 reads LNHDA; CDR2 reads SQIVND (reference sequence). Trimming shortened V by 7 bases and J by 10 bases, and 20 bases separated the two germline ends. CDR3 length: 13 residues. CDR3 nucleotides: TGTGCCAGTACCTCAGGTGACGCGCGTGGACAGTACTTC. Translating gives CASTSGDARGQYF.

Of note for this clonotype: One end of the junction varies from germline; a read error may be responsible. The chain uses TRBV12-3 or TRBV12-4 and TRBJ2-1; D not resolved. This CDR3 spans 11 amino acids. CDR3 in amino acids: CVSTLGDEQFF. CDR3 DNA: TGTGTCAGCACCTTAGGAGATGAGCAGTTCTTC.

The gene calls are TRBV20-1 and TRBJ2-1; D assignment may be TRBD1 or TRBD2 (7 bases each). Looked up from germline, CDR1 is DFQATT and CDR2 is SNEGSKA (reference sequence). The CDR3 totals 16 residues. V shed 3 bases and J shed 0 bases, with 15 bases lying between them. CDR3 sequence reads: CSASPRGGSSYNEQFF. CDR3 nucleotides: TGCAGTGCTAGCCCCAGGGGGGGTAGCTCCTACAATGAGCAGTTCTTC.